This TCR beta chain stems from a study of cytomegalovirus exposure and HLA in healthy donors. Study-level points and caveats: Upon later analysis, HLA-associated TCR beta chains proved more clonally expanded than other, equally common chains.

Points on this clone: Its antigen is undetermined. The sample carries other DNA sequences with the same CDR3.

PCR employed 60 Vbeta and 13 Jbeta primers. In the study's own analysis: Later reanalysis found about 78 million unique TCR beta chains, roughly 10 million of them shared. Data came from immunoSEQ multiplex PCR; TCRdb stores just in-frame clones and leaves some out. The D gene and trimming were derived from the DNA, and the V and J assignments and clone size from that table. This sample has roughly 160,000 clones, with 79% found just once. Per the germline V gene, CDR1 is MDHEN and CDR2 is SYDVKM. Trimming stripped 3 bases from V and 0 bases from J, with 6 bases between. CDR3 length equals 13 residues.

The sequenced sample was PBMCs. This chain joins TRBV28 and TRBJ2-7; possible D gene TRBD1, 6 bases. This TCR was sampled from a man aged 40-49 years in good health and CMV-seronegative. CDR3 DNA sequence: TGTGCCAGCAGTTTGGACAGCTCCTACGAGCAGTACTTC. It is translated as CASSLDSSYEQYF.